This record looks at one TCR beta chain sequence and its context. Its specificity is unknown. The data were obtained in a study of T cell responses to AZD1222 COVID-19 vaccine. The study, taken as a whole, reports: Possibly, clonal diversity was underestimated; donors were largely white British and included more females.

The assay was immunoSEQ multiplex PCR, and TCRdb's table has in-frame clones only and misses some. The table includes tens of thousands of clones, around nine tenths detected once. The starting material was peripheral blood, obtained 28 days after the second AZD1222 dose. This receptor was identified in an adult who received the AZD1222 COVID-19 vaccine.

CDR3 protein: CASSLGWGELGYEQYF. In DNA, the CDR3 is TGCGCCAGCAGCTTGGGATGGGGGGAATTGGGGTACGAGCAGTACTTC. The chain uses TRBV5-1 and TRBJ2-7; TRBD2 is a possible D gene (6 bases). CDR3 length equals 16 residues. Germline CDR1 is SGHRS and CDR2 is YFSETQ. Trimming removed 0 bases from V and 4 bases from J, with 17 bases in between.